This entry describes one TCR beta chain. Germline loops: CDR1 SGHRS, CDR2 YFSETQ. Trimming stripped 0 bases from V and 5 bases from J, with 12 bases between. This CDR3 has 15 amino acids. This sample is drawn from a study of blood T cell repertoires in COVID-19. The authors' processing: Using reference gene primer amplification, nucleated cell counts were estimated. Using immunoSEQ multiplex PCR, the repertoire was profiled, and TCRdb retains in-frame clones only, with some absent. V, J and clone size derive from that table, while D and trimming were established from the DNA sequence. The sample shows about 150,000 clones, about nine tenths of them seen only once.

Input material: peripheral blood. The rearrangement joins TRBV5-1 to TRBJ1-5; D may be TRBD1 (6 bases). This clonotype originated in a woman aged 60 to 75 with active or convalescent COVID-19. CDR3 region: CASSLDSGAHQPQHF. CDR3 nucleotide sequence: TGCGCCAGCAGCTTGGATTCAGGGGCACATCAGCCCCAGCATTTT.